This TCR beta chain is from a study of cytomegalovirus exposure and HLA in healthy donors. Whole-study findings and limits: Follow-up analysis later connected one missense variant in DCLRE1C with trimming of TCR beta V- and J-genes.

PCR was performed using 60 Vbeta and 13 Jbeta primers. The table came from immunoSEQ multiplex PCR; TCRdb's copy has only in-frame clones and leaves some out. The sample records some 170,000 clones, roughly 72% being singletons. The V gene lost 7 bases and the J gene lost 2 bases, with 3 bases spanning the gap. Per germline, CDR1 MNHNY and CDR2 SVGAGI (reference sequence). The CDR3 totals 11 residues. Of note for this clone: Its antigen is undetermined.

V usage is TRBV6-6 and J usage is TRBJ1-3; no definite D call. The sequencing sample was made of PBMCs. The TCR sequence derives from a woman in her thirties or forties in good health and CMV-seronegative. CDR3 in amino acids: CASTAGNTIYF. The DNA of the CDR3 is TGTGCCAGCACGGCTGGAAACACCATATATTTT.